The source of this T cell receptor beta chain is a study of glioma-infiltrating T cells. Per the germline V gene, CDR1 is MNHNS and CDR2 is SASEGT. The CDR3 totals 17 residues. Unmatched junction bases numbered 12, after V lost 6 bases and J lost 2 bases. Amplification of TCR alpha and beta CDR3 regions from RNA used iRepertoire nested multiplex PCR. MiXCR, run by TCRdb on the multiplex PCR reads, gives a single entry per CDR3 protein. This table has 100,000 to 150,000 distinct CDR3 sequences, more than 20% appearing once. This receptor was obtained from a human donor with low-grade glioma or glioblastoma, undergoing nonglioma brain surgery, or in good health (not recorded which). V and J are TRBV6-1 and TRBJ2-3; 9 positions agree with TRBD2. Sequencing was performed on glioma tissue, nonneoplastic brain tissue, or PBMCs (not recorded which). The CDR3 DNA sequence: TGTGCCAGCAGGGCGCCCGCGGGGGGGGACGACACAGATACGCAGTATTTT. It translates to CASRAPAGGDDTDTQYF.